This T cell receptor beta chain was recovered during a study of blood T cells in healthy people across ages (dated by TCRdb to the mid-2010s). About the investigation overall: In model experiments, template switching captured roughly one uniquely barcoded TCR beta cDNA molecule for every two T cells. Using the same blood draw, the study looked at two additional independent replicas of 1 million unique cDNA reads for two donors, one aged 18 to 29 and the other aged 80 or older. Using deep sequencing normalized with unique cDNA molecular identifiers, the study measured how TCR beta repertoire diversity changes with age. The donors were divided into four age groups: young (average about 16 years), middle-aged (about 40), aged (around 67) and long-lived (more than 75). Donors of different ages were randomly distributed across sequencing lanes to avoid experimental bias.

The germline V gene (reference sequence) gives CDR1 as LGHDT and CDR2 as YNNKEL. At the junction V is shortened by 0 bases and J by 5 bases; bases outside the gene matches: 7. Inclusive of the bounding cysteine and phenylalanine, the CDR3 is 15 residues long. Only the CDR3 DNA is retained, 45 bases long and in frame from the first base. The donors were a few dozen Caucasian individuals from Russia, aged roughly 6 to 90 years, who were systemically healthy. Ten milliliters of peripheral blood were drawn from each donor into EDTA-treated Vacutainer tubes. Ficoll-Paque density-gradient centrifugation was used to isolate PBMCs, with at least 6.5 million per sample. Total RNA, at least 6 micrograms per sample, was extracted from PBMCs with Trizol reagent. For every donor, flow cytometry on a PBMC aliquot measured the percentage of naive CD45RAhigh/CD27high T cells. The method behind the library was 5' RACE. The run used an Illumina HiSeq 2500. The second PCR ran for about 6 to 11 cycles and used a J-beta primer mix along with a sample-barcoded 5' primer. Each TCR beta cDNA molecule received a unique molecular identifier from a template-switch 5' adaptor carrying 12 random nucleotides. At least 2.5 million CDR3-containing paired-end reads were obtained from each sample. All of the RNA was converted into first-strand cDNA using the Mint cDNA synthesis kit, with a TRBC-specific oligonucleotide serving as the primer. Following uracil-DNA glycosylase treatment, a first 18-cycle PCR with universal primers M1SS and BC2_uni_R was performed on all cDNA. Regarding the original processing steps: For normalization, 1 million high-quality reads, each with a distinct molecular identifier, were randomly selected from each sample. Instead of being binned into consensus sequences, reads that shared molecular identifiers were thrown out. MiTCR, with a Q25 quality threshold and the strictest error-elimination algorithm, was used for CDR3 identification, clonotype clustering and error correction. A nonparametric unseen species model using Euler transformation provided a lower-bound estimate of total TCR beta diversity. TCRdb passed the public sequencing reads through fastp at Q25 and MiXCR, retaining productive beta sequences. CDR3 protein sequences are deduplicated, and each keeps its most common genes and DNA. The V and J calls follow TCRdb's processing rather than the paper's. This sample has under 2 million distinct CDR3 sequences in its table, and around 35% of those were observed once. Jointly, the top ten make up about 10% of the sample.

A remark on this clonotype: The specificity of this receptor is unknown. Nothing much larger sits one base from this clone, and base qualities are not available.

Study-wide findings and limitations: Donor CMV infection status was unknown, potentially confounding age-related changes in expanded clonotypes. A strong correlation was found between observed TCR beta diversity and the percentage of naive T cells measured by flow cytometry. Observed TCR beta diversity per million T cells fell roughly linearly with age, and a significant reduction was already apparent by age approximately 40. Bulk unsorted PBMC profiling prevented conclusive comparison of naive and antigen-experienced compartments. The long-lived group showed more naive CD4+ T cells, fewer expanded clones and increased TCR diversity than the aged group, suggesting age selection. Estimates of total diversity based on one million sequenced T cells were considered lower bounds and underestimates.

The chain is made from TRBV3-1 and TRBJ2-7; TRBD1 matches 7 bases in the middle. Material for sequencing was blood. The sequence was collected from a woman under 40 in good health. CDR3 loop: CASSQDLGGWNEQYF. Read as DNA, the sequence is TGTGCCAGCAGCCAAGATTTAGGGGGCTGGAACGAGCAGTACTTC.